The rows below give T cell receptor beta chains drawn from one sample of a study of blood T cell repertoires in COVID-19. Clones were sequenced by immunoSEQ multiplex PCR, and TCRdb holds only the in-frame ones, with some missing. The sample consists of 170,000 or so clones, roughly 87% of them appearing once. Source material: PBMCs or T cells enriched from blood (not recorded which). Every receptor here comes from a woman between 50 and 59 years old who had recovered from COVID-19. CDR3s leave out the opening cysteine and the closing phenylalanine or tryptophan. D genes are given only for firm matches. The size of a clone is reported for some rows only, either as once, few or many, or as a class for expanded clones.

TRBJ1-4,TRBV7-9,.,.,ASSFGLDGGHEKLF
TRBJ2-1,TRBV28,.,once,ASSFRGGREGEQF
TRBJ1-1,TRBV7-3,.,.,ATSQEMNTEAF
TRBJ2-1,TRBV6-5,TRBD2,.,ASSTGTSGRTEQF
TRBJ2-3,TRBV28,.,.,ASSRPGGGTDTQY
TRBJ1-4,TRBV28,TRBD1,.,ASSFTQGGNEKLF
TRBJ1-5,TRBV30,.,.,AWTGGGDQPQH
TRBJ1-5,TRBV28,.,few,ASTNSRGSNQPQH
TRBJ2-2,TRBV19,TRBD2,.,ASRFQRSGGGELF
TRBJ1-1,TRBV6-5,.,few,ASSLGRTEAF
TRBJ2-7,TRBV2,.,.,ASRYRVLDYEQY
TRBJ1-2,TRBV18,.,.,ASSPGGIYGYT
TRBJ2-1,TRBV19,.,.,ASSILLSGYNEQF
TRBJ2-5,TRBV27,TRBD1,.,ASSPLSGGEKAKETQY
TRBJ1-3,TRBV18,TRBD1,.,ASSPRTGISGNTIY
TRBJ2-1,TRBV3-1/TRBV3-2,TRBD2,.,ASNLLAGDGGQF
TRBJ2-5,TRBV4-1,TRBD2,.,ASSPLTGLAGVETQY
TRBJ1-1,TRBV14,TRBD1,.,ASSQTGTGTVKAF
TRBJ1-2,TRBV4-2,.,once,ASSQGRGVSTGYT
TRBJ1-2,TRBV6-5,TRBD1,.,ASRTGGYGYT
TRBJ1-3,TRBV5-1,TRBD1,.,ASTPQGAFGNTIY
TRBJ2-5,TRBV7-8,.,.,ASSNREGYQETQY
TRBJ1-1,TRBV5-4,.,.,ASSRRDGLPGQAF
TRBJ1-1,TRBV11-2,.,.,ASSLRQGLNTEAF
TRBJ2-7,TRBV7-6,.,.,ASSLAEGGSYEQY
TRBJ2-1,TRBV6-5,TRBD2,.,ASSYTSGMDNEQF
TRBJ2-6,TRBV4-2,TRBD1,.,ASSQPTGSGANVLT
TRBJ2-2,TRBV2,.,.,ASTRTANTNTGELF
TRBJ1-6,TRBV3-1/TRBV3-2,TRBD1,once,ASSQEGTGGNSPLH
TRBJ1-5,TRBV5-1,.,.,ASSQGQPSNQPQH
TRBJ1-5,TRBV19,TRBD1,.,ASRDRGLLSNQPQH
TRBJ1-3,TRBV30,.,.,AWSVRGFGNTIY
TRBJ1-2,TRBV11-2,.,.,ASSLTGLNYGYT
TRBJ1-1,TRBV28,TRBD1,.,ASRDRGASTEAF
TRBJ2-7,TRBV27,TRBD2,.,ASSQLAGEGKYEQY
TRBJ1-1,TRBV29-1,.,.,SVALPRVGGTEAF
TRBJ1-5,TRBV27,TRBD1,.,ASSTYRGGQPQH
TRBJ2-7,TRBV5-1,TRBD1,.,ASSRGTGYEQY
TRBJ1-2,TRBV5-1,TRBD1,.,ASSWGQGGSYGYT
TRBJ2-1,TRBV19,.,.,ASSTVAGEQF
TRBJ1-2,TRBV7-2,TRBD1,few,ASSLIQGRDGYT
TRBJ1-1,TRBV19,TRBD1,.,ASSIFWTGGNTEAF
TRBJ1-2,TRBV27,.,.,ASSSTGLDYGYT
TRBJ2-1,TRBV29-1,.,.,SAPGLADYNEQF
TRBJ1-5,TRBV2,.,.,ASSGNRVGNQPQH
TRBJ1-1,TRBV11-3,TRBD1,.,ASSVLGGMNTEAF
TRBJ2-7,TRBV12-2,.,.,ASRSSGTSGIYEQY
TRBJ2-5,TRBV4-1,TRBD2,.,ASSHGTSGRATETQY
TRBJ2-5,TRBV18,TRBD2,.,ASSPQSGSLGETQY
TRBJ1-5,TRBV5-6,.,.,ASSGRGRNQPQH
TRBJ2-3,TRBV6-6,TRBD2,few,ASSRTSGTSGVGGTDTQY
TRBJ2-7,TRBV15,TRBD2,.,ATSSGTSASYEQY
TRBJ1-2,TRBV5-8,TRBD1,.,ASSFWTGPGNGYT
TRBJ1-6,TRBV3-1/TRBV3-2,.,.,ASSQSKENSPLH
TRBJ2-1,TRBV7-9,TRBD2,.,ASSLSMWGLAGGHEQF
TRBJ1-2,TRBV13,TRBD1,.,ASSSGTGVSYGYT
TRBJ1-2,TRBV5-1,.,once,ASSPGGQLNYGYT
TRBJ2-2,TRBV4-2,TRBD2,.,ASSHQLAANTGELF
TRBJ2-5,TRBV7-9,TRBD1,.,ASSLGGTGDETQY
TRBJ2-3,TRBV9,.,once,ASSVITGVGTDTQY